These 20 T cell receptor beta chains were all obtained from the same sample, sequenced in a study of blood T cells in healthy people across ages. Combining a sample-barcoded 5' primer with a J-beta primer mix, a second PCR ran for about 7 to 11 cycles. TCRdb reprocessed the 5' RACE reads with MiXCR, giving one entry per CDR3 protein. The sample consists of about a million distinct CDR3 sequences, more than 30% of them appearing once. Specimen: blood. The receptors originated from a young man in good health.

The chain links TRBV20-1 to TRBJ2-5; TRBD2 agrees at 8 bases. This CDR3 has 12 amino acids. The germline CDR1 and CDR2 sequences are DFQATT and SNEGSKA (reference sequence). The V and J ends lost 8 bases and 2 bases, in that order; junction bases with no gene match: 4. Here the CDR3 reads CSHSGAQETQYF. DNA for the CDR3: TGCAGTCATAGCGGGGCTCAAGAGACCCAGTACTTC.

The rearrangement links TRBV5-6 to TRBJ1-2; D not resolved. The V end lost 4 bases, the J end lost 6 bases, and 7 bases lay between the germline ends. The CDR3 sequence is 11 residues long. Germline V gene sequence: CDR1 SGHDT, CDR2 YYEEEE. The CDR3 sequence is CASSGLNGYTF. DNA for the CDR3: TGTGCCAGCAGCGGGCTTAATGGCTACACCTTC.

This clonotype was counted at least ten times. CDR3 loop: CASSGQETQYF. Written as DNA, the CDR3 is TGCGCCAGCAGCGGCCAAGAGACCCAGTACTTC. The gene calls are TRBV5-1 and TRBJ2-5; no reliable D call. CDR3 length: 11 amino acids. Germline loops: CDR1 SGHRS, CDR2 YFSETQ. V was trimmed by 4 bases and J by 1 base, leaving 2 bases between them.

CDR3 bases: TGTGCCAGCAAAAGGACAGAGACCCAGTACTTC. It yields the protein CASKRTETQYF. This chain links TRBV12-3 or TRBV12-4 with TRBJ2-5; D not certain. The CDR3 runs 11 residues. The V and J ends lost 7 bases and 4 bases respectively, with 7 bases between them.

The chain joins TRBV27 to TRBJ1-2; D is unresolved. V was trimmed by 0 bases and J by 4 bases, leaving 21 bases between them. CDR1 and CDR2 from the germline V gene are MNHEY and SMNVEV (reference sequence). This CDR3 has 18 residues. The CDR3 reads CASSLSRVFSGSTYGYTF. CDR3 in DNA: TGTGCCAGCAGTTTATCTCGTGTCTTTTCGGGCAGTACCTATGGCTACACCTTC.

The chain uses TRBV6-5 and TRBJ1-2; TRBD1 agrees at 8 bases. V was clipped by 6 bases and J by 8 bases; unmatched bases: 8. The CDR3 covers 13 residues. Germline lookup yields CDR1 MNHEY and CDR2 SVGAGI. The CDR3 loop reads CASSHNRGNGYTF. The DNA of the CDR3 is TGTGCCAGCAGCCACAACAGGGGGAACGGCTACACCTTC.

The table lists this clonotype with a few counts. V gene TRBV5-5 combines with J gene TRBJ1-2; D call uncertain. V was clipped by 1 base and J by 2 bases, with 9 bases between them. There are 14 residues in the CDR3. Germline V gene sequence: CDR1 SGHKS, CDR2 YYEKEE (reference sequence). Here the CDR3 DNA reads TGTGCCAGCAGCTTGTATGCCACCAACTATGGCTACACCTTC. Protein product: CASSLYATNYGYTF.

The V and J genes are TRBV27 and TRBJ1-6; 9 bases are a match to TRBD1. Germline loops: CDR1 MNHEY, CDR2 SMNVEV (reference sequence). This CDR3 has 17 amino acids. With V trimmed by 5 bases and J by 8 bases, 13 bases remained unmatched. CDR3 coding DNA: TGTGCCAGCAGTGCCCCGGGACAGGGACGGAGCGATTCACCCCTCCACTTT. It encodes CASSAPGQGRSDSPLHF.

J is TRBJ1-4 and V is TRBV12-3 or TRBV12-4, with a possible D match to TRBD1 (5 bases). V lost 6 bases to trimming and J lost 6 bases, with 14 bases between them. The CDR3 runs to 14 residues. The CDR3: CASRLGTWDEKLFF. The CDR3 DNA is TGTGCCAGCAGGCTAGGGACCTGGGATGAAAAACTGTTTTTT.

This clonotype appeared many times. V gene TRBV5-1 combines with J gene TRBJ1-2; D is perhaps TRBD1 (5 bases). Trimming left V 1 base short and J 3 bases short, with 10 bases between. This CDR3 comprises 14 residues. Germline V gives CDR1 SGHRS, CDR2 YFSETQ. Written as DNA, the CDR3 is TGCGCCAGCAGCTTGTACCTGGGGGACTATGGCTACACCTTC. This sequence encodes CASSLYLGDYGYTF.

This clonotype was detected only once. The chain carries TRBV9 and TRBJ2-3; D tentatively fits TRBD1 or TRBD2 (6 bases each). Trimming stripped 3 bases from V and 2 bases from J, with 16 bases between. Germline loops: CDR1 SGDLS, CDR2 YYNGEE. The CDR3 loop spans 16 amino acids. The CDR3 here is CASSGRRGADTDTQYF. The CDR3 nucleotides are TGTGCCAGCAGCGGGAGGAGGGGGGCTGACACAGATACGCAGTATTTT.

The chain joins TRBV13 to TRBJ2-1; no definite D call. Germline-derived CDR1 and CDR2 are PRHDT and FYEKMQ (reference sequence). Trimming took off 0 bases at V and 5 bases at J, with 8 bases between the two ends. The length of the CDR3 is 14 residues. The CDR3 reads CASSLGRINNEQFF. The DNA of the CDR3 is TGTGCCAGCAGCTTAGGACGGATCAACAATGAGCAGTTCTTC. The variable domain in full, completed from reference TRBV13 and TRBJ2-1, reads AAGVIQSPRHLIKEKRETATLKCYPIPRHDTVYWYQQGPGQDPQFLISFYEKMQSDKGSIPDRFSAQQFSDYHSELNMSSLELGDSALYFCASSLGRINNEQFFGPGTRLTVL.

CDR3 region: CASSGLTYGYTF. The CDR3 DNA follows: TGTGCCAGCAGTGGACTTACCTATGGCTACACCTTC. The chain couples TRBV12-3 or TRBV12-4 to TRBJ1-2; no reliable D call. This CDR3 contains 12 residues. V was trimmed by 5 bases and J by 4 bases, leaving 8 bases between them.

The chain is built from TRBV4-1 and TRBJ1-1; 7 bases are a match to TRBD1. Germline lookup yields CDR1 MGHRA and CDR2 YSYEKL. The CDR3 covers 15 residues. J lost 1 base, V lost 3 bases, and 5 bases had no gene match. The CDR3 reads CASSQARQGNTEAFF. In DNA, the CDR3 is TGCGCCAGCAGCCAGGCTCGACAGGGGAACACTGAAGCTTTCTTT.

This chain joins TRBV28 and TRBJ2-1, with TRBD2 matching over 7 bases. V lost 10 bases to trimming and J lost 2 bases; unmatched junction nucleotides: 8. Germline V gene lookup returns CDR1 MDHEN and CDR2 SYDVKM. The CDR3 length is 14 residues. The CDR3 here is CATGAGPTYNEQFF. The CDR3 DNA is TGTGCCACCGGAGCGGGGCCCACCTACAATGAGCAGTTCTTC.

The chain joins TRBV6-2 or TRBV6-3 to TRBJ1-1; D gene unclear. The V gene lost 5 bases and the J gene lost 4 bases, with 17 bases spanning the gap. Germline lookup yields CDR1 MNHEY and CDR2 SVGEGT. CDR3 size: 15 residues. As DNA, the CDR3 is TGTGCCAGCAGTCCGAGCTTCGGGGTTATCACTGAAGCTTTCTTT. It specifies CASSPSFGVITEAFF.

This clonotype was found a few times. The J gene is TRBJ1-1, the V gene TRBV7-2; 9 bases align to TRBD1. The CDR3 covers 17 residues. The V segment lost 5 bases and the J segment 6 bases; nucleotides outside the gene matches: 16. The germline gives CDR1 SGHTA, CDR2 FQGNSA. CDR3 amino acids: CASSLQRDRVNDAEAFF. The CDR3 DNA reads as TGTGCCAGCAGCCTCCAGAGGGACAGGGTTAATGACGCTGAAGCTTTCTTT.

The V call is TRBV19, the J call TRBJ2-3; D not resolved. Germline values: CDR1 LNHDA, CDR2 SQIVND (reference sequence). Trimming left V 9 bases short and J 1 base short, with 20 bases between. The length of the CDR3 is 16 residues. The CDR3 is CASAKIVSRGTDTQYF. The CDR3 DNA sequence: TGTGCCAGCGCCAAAATCGTCTCGCGTGGCACAGATACGCAGTATTTT.

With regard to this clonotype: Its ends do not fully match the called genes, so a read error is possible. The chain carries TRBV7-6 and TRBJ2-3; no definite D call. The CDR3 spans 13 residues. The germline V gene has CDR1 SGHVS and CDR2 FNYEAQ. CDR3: CAGSPPSTDTQYF. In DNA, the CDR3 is TGTGCCGGCAGCCCTCCTAGCACAGATACGCAGTATTTT.

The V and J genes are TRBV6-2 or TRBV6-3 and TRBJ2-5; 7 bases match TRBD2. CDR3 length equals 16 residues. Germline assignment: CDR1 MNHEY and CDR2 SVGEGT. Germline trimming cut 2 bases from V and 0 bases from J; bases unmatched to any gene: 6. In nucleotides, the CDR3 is TGTGCCAGCAGTTACGGGGCTAGCGGAGACCAAGAGACCCAGTACTTC. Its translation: CASSYGASGDQETQYF.